The 3 T cell receptor beta chains below all came from one sample that was sequenced in a study of PD-L1 blockade in urothelial cancer. Sequencing was performed with immunoSEQ multiplex PCR; in TCRdb, only in-frame clones are kept and a portion is missing. The sample carries about 30,000 clones, about nine tenths recorded once. Sample time point: peripheral blood 6 weeks after treatment start. The input for sequencing was PBMCs, taken around atezolizumab (anti-PD-L1) treatment. These receptors came from a man older than 75 with urothelial cancer.

This clone was observed a few times. CDR3 sequence (DNA): TGTGCCAGCGGGCCAGCGGGATCCCTCTACAATGAGCAGTTCTTC. Its translation: CASGPAGSLYNEQFF. The V and J genes are TRBV5-4 and TRBJ2-1; 7 nucleotides align to TRBD2. Unmatched junction bases numbered 10, after V lost 7 bases and J lost 3 bases. Germline lookup yields CDR1 SGHNT and CDR2 YYREEE (reference sequence). CDR3 size: 15 residues. The full variable domain, completed using reference TRBV5-4 and TRBJ2-1, is ETGVTQSPTHLIKTRGQQVTLRCSSQSGHNTVSWYQQALGQGPQFIFQYYREEENGRGNFPPRFSGLQFPNYSSELNVNALELDDSALYLCASGPAGSLYNEQFFGPGTRLTVL.

This rearrangement joins TRBV7-6 to TRBJ1-2; the match to TRBD1 covers 7 bases. The CDR3 covers 20 residues. Germline-derived CDR1 and CDR2 are SGHVS and FNYEAQ. The J segment lost 7 bases and the V segment lost 5 bases, leaving 28 bases of the junction unmatched. CDR3 loop: CASSPLGERTGPRGLSGYTF. The CDR3 nucleotides read TGTGCCAGCAGCCCACTAGGTGAAAGGACAGGCCCTCGCGGCTTGAGTGGCTACACCTTC.

This chain joins TRBV6-1 and TRBJ2-3, with D possibly matching TRBD1 (7 bases). The ends were cut back, 4 bases at V and 3 bases at J, with 14 bases in the middle. This CDR3 region has 15 residues. Per germline, CDR1 MNHNS and CDR2 SASEGT. This CDR3 reads CASSARQGGTDTQYF. DNA for the CDR3: TGTGCCAGCAGTGCCCGACAGGGAGGAACAGATACGCAGTATTTT.